This TCR beta chain was captured in a study of blood T cell repertoires in COVID-19 (dated by TCRdb to 2020 to 2022). Study-level background: Samples from collaborators originated in the United States, Italy and Spain and spanned both the acute and convalescent phases of COVID-19. The samples were drawn from two sources: the first 160 participants of the ongoing ImmuneRACE study, and about 1,300 subjects contributed by 6 global collaborators. The prospective study material was composed of cDNA or gDNA derived from T cells, B-cell-depleted T cells, or PBMCs. A de-identified subject ID, COVID-19 status, age in years and sex were almost always included in the sample metadata. The repertoires were released in a freely available public database intended as a resource for research on the immune response to SARS-CoV-2. Where available, HLA class I and class II types were taken from metadata supplied by the sample provider and were not determined by assay-based typing. Deeply sampled blood TCRbeta repertoires from subjects exposed to, actively infected with, or recovered from COVID-19 were included in the dataset.

The CDR3 contains 14 residues, cysteine and phenylalanine counted. CDR3 DNA is the only sequence kept; it has 42 bases, read in frame from the first base. After removal of 3 bases from V and 5 bases from J, the junction retains 4 bases not matched to a gene. From a lookup of the germline V gene (reference sequence), CDR1 and CDR2 are LNHDA and SQIVND. In the prospective study, participants were about 18 to 100 years old, resided in about two dozen geographic areas of the United States, and were enrolled through a virtual design. In the prospective study, participants were assigned to cohorts based on the clinical history participants reported in a screening survey and a study questionnaire. For ImmuneRACE Cohort 3, a participant was defined as recovered based on two consecutive negative NP/OP PCR tests, clearance by a healthcare professional, or resolution of symptoms. In the prospective study, whole blood, serum and a nasopharyngeal or oropharyngeal swab were collected from each participant by mobile phlebotomists. Additional blood draws and questionnaires over an approximately 2-month period could optionally be provided by prospective study participants. Before DNA extraction, prospective study blood samples were shipped either frozen or at room temperature.

A word on this clone: This receptor's antigen is unknown. Within one base of it there is no much larger clone, and no base qualities were kept.

The paper's findings and limits, for the study overall: How much clinical and demographic metadata was included differed by source and by participant, and the metadata was provided uncurated.

TCRbeta CDR3 regions were amplified from genomic DNA using the immunoSEQ Assay, a bias-controlled multiplex PCR. Turning to the authors' computational methods: The number of nucleated cells in each sample was estimated from the amplification of reference gene primers within the assay. To quantify the absolute abundance of each unique TCRbeta CDR3 rearrangement, sequence reads were collapsed and filtered. For each sample, productive Simpson clonality was calculated as the square root of Simpson's diversity index across productive rearrangements. The table was pulled from immuneACCESS by TCRdb, which kept in-frame rearrangements only. Such tables lose some clones; where checked, under half of the loss comes from unresolved V genes, and the rest has no known cause. The DNA gave D and trimming, while V, J and clone size come from that table. The sample table records a few hundred thousand clones; 70% to 90% of these occur just once. In total, the top ten clones hold about 10% of the sample.

The receptor chain draws on TRBV19 and TRBJ1-2, with TRBD1 matching 9 junction bases. Sequenced: PBMCs or T cells enriched from blood (not recorded which). The source is a young woman who had recovered from COVID-19. The encoded CDR3 is CASSMDRGRYGYTF. The nucleotide sequence reads as follows: TGTGCCAGTAGTATGGACAGGGGTCGGTATGGCTACACCTTC.